These 8 T cell receptor beta chains came from one sample sequenced in a study of cytomegalovirus exposure and HLA in healthy donors. Use of 60 Vbeta and 13 Jbeta primers characterized the PCR. Here immunoSEQ multiplex PCR was the method, and the copy in TCRdb shows in-frame clones only, minus some. The data contain fewer than 100,000 clones, roughly 80% of them singletons. The sequencing input was PBMCs. The receptors were sampled from a male donor in good health and CMV-seronegative.

This chain uses TRBV9 with TRBJ2-3; 8 nucleotides match TRBD2. CDR3 size: 15 residues. From germline, CDR1 is SGDLS and CDR2 YYNGEE. V was pared by 4 bases and J by 6 bases, with 10 bases of the junction left unmatched. CDR3 protein: CASSSTGREVDTQYF. CDR3 bases: TGTGCCAGCAGCTCCACGGGGCGGGAGGTCGATACGCAGTATTTT.

This rearrangement joins TRBV5-1 to TRBJ1-1; 7 bases map to TRBD1. With V trimmed by 4 bases and J by 0 bases, 6 bases remained unmatched. This CDR3 spans 15 amino acids. The germline CDR1 and CDR2 sequences are SGHRS and YFSETQ. CDR3 in DNA: TGCGCCAGCAGCCCTGGGGGACAGATGAACACTGAAGCTTTCTTT. It codes for CASSPGGQMNTEAFF.

V usage is TRBV5-1 and J usage is TRBJ2-1, with 7 positions matching TRBD2. The V gene end was trimmed by 4 bases and the J gene end by 4 bases; junction bases not matched to a gene: 11. The germline gives CDR1 SGHRS, CDR2 YFSETQ. The CDR3 consists of 16 residues. CDR3 amino acids: CASSTMTSSTYNEQFF. CDR3 coding DNA: TGCGCCAGCAGCACCATGACTAGCTCTACTTACAATGAGCAGTTCTTC.

With regard to this clone: The junction departs from the called germline gene at one end, perhaps through a read error. The chain combines TRBV6-6 with TRBJ1-5; a possible D gene is TRBD1 (6 bases). Germline V CDR1 and CDR2: MNHNY, SVGAGI (reference sequence). CDR3 length equals 15 residues. This CDR3 is CASSYSGQNNQPQNF. The CDR3 nucleotides read TGTGCCAGCAGTTACTCCGGACAGAACAATCAGCCCCAGAATTTT.

About this clone: At one of its ends the junction is not consistent with the germline gene, which may arise from a read error. The chain joins TRBV4-1 to TRBJ1-2, with D possibly TRBD1 on 6 matching bases. Germline loops: CDR1 MGHRA, CDR2 YSYEKL. This CDR3 has 14 amino acids. CDR3 nucleotides: TGCGCCAGCAGCCGGACAGAAAGCAATTATGGCTACCCCTTC. Encoded protein: CASSRTESNYGYPF.

This sequence joins TRBV4-1 and TRBJ2-7; perhaps TRBD1 as D (6 bases). There are 17 residues in the CDR3. Germline V gene lookup returns CDR1 MGHRA and CDR2 YSYEKL. Trimming removed 0 bases at V and 4 bases at J, with 19 bases between. The CDR3 sequence is CASSQDGQGLIGYEQYF. DNA for the CDR3: TGCGCCAGCAGCCAAGATGGGCAGGGGTTGATTGGGTACGAGCAGTACTTC.

The J gene is TRBJ2-5, the V gene TRBV6-5; 7 nucleotides match TRBD2. CDR3 length: 15 amino acids. V shed 6 bases, J shed 5 bases, and the junction held 12 bases outside the gene matches. Germline V gives CDR1 MNHEY, CDR2 SVGAGI. For the CDR3, the DNA is TGTGCCAGCAGACGACTAGCTGAACTACAGGAGACCCAGTACTTC. This gives the protein CASRRLAELQETQYF.

This clone was found a few times. The rearrangement joins TRBV7-9 to TRBJ2-3; the D gene is possibly TRBD2 (5 bases). Per germline, CDR1 SEHNR and CDR2 FQNEAQ (reference sequence). With 4 bases removed from V and 0 bases from J, the gap between germline ends came to 11 bases. The CDR3 is 15 amino acids. In nucleotides, the CDR3 is TGTGCCAGCAGCTCGATACTAGGTAGCACAGATACGCAGTATTTT. It specifies CASSSILGSTDTQYF.